Here is one TCR beta chain with its context. Its cognate antigen is unknown. The sample belongs to a study of cytomegalovirus exposure and HLA in healthy donors. Study-level points and caveats: Some public TCRs appeared in many individuals, while most sequences were rare. Specificity for CMV antigens was confirmed in vitro for a few of the CMV-associated chains. Later analysis demonstrated an association between a missense DCLRE1C variant and TCR beta V- and J-gene trimming.

The PCR used 60 Vbeta and 13 Jbeta primers. Using immunoSEQ multiplex PCR, the repertoire was profiled, and TCRdb retains in-frame clones only, with some absent. The sample comprises over 85,000 clones, roughly three quarters of which are singletons, and around 7.2% rests with the top ten. Trimming took 5 bases from V and 4 from J, leaving 8 bases between them. The CDR3 has 12 residues. Germline loops: CDR1 LNHDA, CDR2 SQIVND (reference sequence). This sequence was found in a female donor in good health and CMV-seronegative. The chain uses TRBV19 and TRBJ2-5; possibly TRBD1 for D (5 bases). The specimen was PBMCs. CDR3 sequence: CASSQGIETQYF. The CDR3 nucleotides are TGTGCCAGTAGTCAGGGTATAGAGACCCAGTACTTC.